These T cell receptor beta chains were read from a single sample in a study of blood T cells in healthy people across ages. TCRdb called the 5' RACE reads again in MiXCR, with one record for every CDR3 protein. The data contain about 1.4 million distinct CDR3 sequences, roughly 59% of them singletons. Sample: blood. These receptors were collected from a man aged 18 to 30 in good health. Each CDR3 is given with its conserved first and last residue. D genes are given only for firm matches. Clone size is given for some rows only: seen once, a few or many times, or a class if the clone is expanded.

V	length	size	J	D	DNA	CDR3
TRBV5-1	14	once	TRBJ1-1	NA	TGCGCCAGCAGCCCCGACGCTAGTTGGGCTGAAGCTTTCTTT	CASSPDASWAEAFF
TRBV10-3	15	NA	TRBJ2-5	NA	TGTGCCATCAGTCTGGGGCGGGGAACAACCGAGACCCAGTACTTC	CAISLGRGTTETQYF
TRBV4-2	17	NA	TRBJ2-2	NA	TGTGCCAGCAGCCAACCGCACCGGGACACAGACACCGGGGAGCTGTTTTTT	CASSQPHRDTDTGELFF
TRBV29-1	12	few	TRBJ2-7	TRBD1	TGCAGCGTTGAAGGACAGGGTACCGAGCGGTACTTC	CSVEGQGTERYF
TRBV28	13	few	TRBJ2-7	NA	TGTGCCAGCATTGGGCAGGGACCTCACGAGCAGTACTTC	CASIGQGPHEQYF
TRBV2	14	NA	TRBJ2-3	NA	TGTGCCAGCAGCCGAGATGGGCAGACAGATACGCAGTATTTT	CASSRDGQTDTQYF
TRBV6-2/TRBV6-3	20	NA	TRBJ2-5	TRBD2	TGTGCCAGCAGTTACACGAAAAGGACTAGCGGGGGGCTAACGCCAGAGACCCAGTACTTC	CASSYTKRTSGGLTPETQYF
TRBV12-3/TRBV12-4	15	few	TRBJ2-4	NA	TGTGCCAGCAGTCTGGGGGTTCTAGCCAAAAACATTCAGTACTTC	CASSLGVLAKNIQYF
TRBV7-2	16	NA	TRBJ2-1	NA	TGTGCCAGCAGCTTAGAAGTAGCGGTGGCCTACAATGAGCAGTTCTTC	CASSLEVAVAYNEQFF
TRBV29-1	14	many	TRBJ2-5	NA	TGCAGCGTGGCCACAATGGTCCCCCAAGAGACCCAGTACTTC	CSVATMVPQETQYF
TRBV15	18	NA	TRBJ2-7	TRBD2	TGTGCCACCAGCAGCGCTCTACGGGGACTAGCTCAGTCCTACGAGCAGTACTTC	CATSSALRGLAQSYEQYF
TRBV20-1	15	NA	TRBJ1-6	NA	TGCAGTGCTAGAGATCCCCCGGTTTCTCTTTCACCCCTCCACTTT	CSARDPPVSLSPLHF